The T cell receptor (beta chain) described here comes from a study of T-cell memory formation after mild COVID-19. The ends lost 4 bases at V and 8 bases at J; junction bases unmatched: 5. The CDR3 loop spans 12 amino acids. Germline V CDR1 and CDR2: SGDLS, YYNGEE. Using its own MiXCR run on the 5' RACE reads, TCRdb lists one record per CDR3 protein. The sample yields about 290,000 distinct CDR3 sequences, less than 20% seen once. This clonotype has more than one count but fewer than ten. Sequences were obtained from PBMCs or a T cell subset sorted from them (not recorded which). This clonotype was obtained from a man younger than 35 who had mild COVID-19 (a few samples of this study predate the infection). Cell type and time point are not known. The gene calls are TRBV9 and TRBJ1-2, with 7 bases identical to TRBD1. The CDR3 DNA follows: TGTGCCAGCAGCAGCAGGGGGTCAGGCTACACCTTC. Translation: CASSSRGSGYTF. The whole variable domain, filled in from reference TRBV9 and TRBJ1-2, reads DSGVTQTPKHLITATGQRVTLRCSPRSGDLSVYWYQQSLDQGLQFLIQYYNGEERAKGNILERFSAQQFPDLHSELNLSSLELGDSALYFCASSSRGSGYTFGSGTRLTVV.